Shown below are 5 T cell receptor beta chains from a single sample sequenced in a study of shared clonotypes between healthy human individuals. This table comes from immunoSEQ multiplex PCR, and its TCRdb copy is limited to in-frame clones, with some not included. The sample lists 2,500,000 or so clones, over 85% occurring once. Sequences were obtained from naive CD4+ T cells from PBMCs. Sample subset: CD45RA+ positively selected. The receptors derive from a man aged 18 to 29 in good health. Some clones in this sample may be carry-over from other donors' samples.

V is TRBV7-9 and J is TRBJ2-1; 8 bases are shared with TRBD2. The CDR3 runs 13 residues. V was clipped by 6 bases and J by 4 bases; unmatched bases: 2. The V gene's germline CDR1 is SEHNR and CDR2 FQNEAQ (reference sequence). This CDR3 is CASSTSGYNEQFF. For the CDR3, the DNA is TGTGCCAGCAGTACTAGCGGATACAATGAGCAGTTCTTC. Complete variable domain (other parts from reference TRBV7-9 and TRBJ2-1): DTGVSQNPRHKITKRGQNVTFRCDPISEHNRLYWYRQTLGQGPEFLTYFQNEAQLEKSRLLSDRFSAERPKGSFSTLEIQRTEQGDSAMYLCASSTSGYNEQFFGPGTRLTVL.

The chain employs TRBV5-1 and TRBJ2-1, with D unresolved. CDR3 size: 15 residues. Trimming cost V 0 bases and J 2 bases, with 9 bases left between them. Per the germline V gene, CDR1 is SGHRS and CDR2 is YFSETQ. DNA of the CDR3: TGCGCCAGCAGCTTGGGCTGGTCCGCCTACAATGAGCAGTTCTTC. The encoded protein is CASSLGWSAYNEQFF.

The chain recombines TRBV11-3 with TRBJ2-7; D unresolved. The CDR3 has 13 amino acids. V was pared by 0 bases and J by 4 bases, with 7 bases between. Germline V gives CDR1 SGHNT, CDR2 YENEEA. The CDR3 nucleotides are TGTGCCAGCAGCTTAGAAGTAGGATACGAGCAGTACTTC. It encodes CASSLEVGYEQYF.

The chain combines TRBV11-2 with TRBJ2-5, with D unclear. The CDR3 covers 11 residues. Between the trimmed V and J ends, which lost 5 bases and 5 bases, there was a span of 6 bases. Germline V gene lookup returns CDR1 SGHAT and CDR2 FQNNGV. The CDR3 nucleotides are TGTGCCAGCAGCCGTCGGGAGACCCAGTACTTC. Translating it yields CASSRRETQYF.

This clone appeared a few times. An end of the junction differs from the germline gene, which may be a read error. The chain is built from TRBV25-1 and TRBJ1-1; D is possibly TRBD1 (5 bases). Germline CDR1 and CDR2: MGHDK and SYGVNS. The CDR3 sequence is 13 residues long. Written as DNA, the CDR3 is TGTGCCAGCTCAAACCAAGGAGGGGCTGAGGCTTTCTTT. As protein: CASSNQGGAEAFF.